This entry describes one T cell receptor beta chain. This sample is drawn from a study of blood T cell repertoires in COVID-19. Overall study: There were acute and convalescent COVID-19 samples, and they came from the United States, Italy and Spain. PBMCs, B-cell-depleted T cells, or T cells were the source of the cDNA or gDNA that made up the material.

The CDR3 has 15 residues. Germline V gene data show CDR1 as MDHEN and CDR2 as SYDVKM. V trimming: 3 bases; J trimming: 4 bases; junction bases outside the gene matches: 4. As originally analysed: For nucleated cells, counts were estimated from reference gene primer amplification. TCRdb keeps only in-frame clones here, not all; method: immunoSEQ multiplex PCR. V, J and clone size reflect that table, while D and trimming were determined from the DNA. The sample consists of over 25,000 clones, around nine tenths of them appearing once. The chain recombines TRBV28 with TRBJ1-2, with TRBD1 matching 11 bases. What was sequenced was peripheral blood. This TCR came from a man between 65 and 85 years old with active COVID-19. The chain's CDR3 is CASSFWDRGIYGYTF. The CDR3 bases are TGTGCCAGCAGTTTCTGGGACAGGGGGATCTATGGCTACACCTTC.